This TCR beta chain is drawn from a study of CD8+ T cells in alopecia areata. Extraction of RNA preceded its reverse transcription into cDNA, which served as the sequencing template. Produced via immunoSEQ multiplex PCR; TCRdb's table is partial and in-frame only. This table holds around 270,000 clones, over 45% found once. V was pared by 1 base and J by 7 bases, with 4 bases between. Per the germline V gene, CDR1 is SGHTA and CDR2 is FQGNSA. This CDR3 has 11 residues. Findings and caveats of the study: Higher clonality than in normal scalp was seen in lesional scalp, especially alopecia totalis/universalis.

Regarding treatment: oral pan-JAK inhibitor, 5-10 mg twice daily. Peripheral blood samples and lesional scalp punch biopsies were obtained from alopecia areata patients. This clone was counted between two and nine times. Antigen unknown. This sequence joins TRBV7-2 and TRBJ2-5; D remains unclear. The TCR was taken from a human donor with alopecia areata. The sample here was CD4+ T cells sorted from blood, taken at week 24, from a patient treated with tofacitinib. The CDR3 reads CASSLERTQYF. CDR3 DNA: TGTGCCAGCAGCTTAGAACGGACCCAGTACTTC. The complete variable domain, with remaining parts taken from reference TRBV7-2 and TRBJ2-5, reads GAGVSQSPSNKVTEKGKDVELRCDPISGHTALYWYRQSLGQGLEFLIYFQGNSAPDKSGLPSDRFSAERTGGSVSTLTIQRTQQEDSAVYLCASSLERTQYFGPGTRLLVL.